One sample yielded the 10 T cell receptor beta chains listed below, sequenced in a study of response to subunit inactivated influenza vaccine. TCRdb ran MiXCR on the RT-PCR reads and lists one entry per CDR3 protein. The sample has around 200,000 distinct CDR3 sequences; 13% to 15% are singletons. The sequenced sample was CD8+ T cells sorted from PBMCs, obtained about 5 days after vaccination. Receptors were obtained from a man aged 50 or older who received an inactivated influenza vaccine.

This clonotype was counted a few times. This chain joins TRBV9 and TRBJ1-1; a weak D match, TRBD1 (5 bases). The germline gives CDR1 SGDLS, CDR2 YYNGEE. This CDR3 region has 14 residues. The V and J ends lost 0 bases and 1 base respectively, with 7 bases between them. In DNA form, the CDR3 reads TGTGCCAGCAGCGTAGGGGGGAGGAACACTGAAGCTTTCTTT. Protein: CASSVGGRNTEAFF.

This rearrangement joins TRBV3-1 to TRBJ2-1; D is uncertain. Per germline, CDR1 LGHDT and CDR2 YNNKEL (reference sequence). The CDR3 is made up of 15 amino acids. V shed 0 bases and J shed 8 bases, with 14 bases lying between them. The CDR3 DNA sequence: TGTGCCAGCAGCCAAGATCTAAGGTATATCTATGAGCAGTTCTTC. Its protein is CASSQDLRYIYEQFF.

This clonotype has only a few counts. The chain recombines TRBV5-6 with TRBJ2-1, with a possible D match to TRBD1 (5 bases). Germline V gives CDR1 SGHDT, CDR2 YYEEEE. This CDR3 has 12 residues. V was shortened by 4 bases and J by 6 bases, with 8 bases between the two germline ends. CDR3 residues: CASSRTGNEQFF. CDR3 DNA sequence: TGTGCCAGCAGCCGTACAGGCAATGAGCAGTTCTTC.

This clonotype showed up just a few times. The V call is TRBV10-2, the J call TRBJ2-3; TRBD2 agrees at 9 bases. The trim removed 3 bases at V and 4 bases at J, leaving 5 bases unmatched. CDR1 and CDR2 (germline): WSHSY, SAAADI. This CDR3 has 15 residues. This chain's CDR3 is CASSEIAGVADTQYF. In nucleotides, the CDR3 is TGCGCCAGCAGTGAAATAGCGGGGGTCGCAGATACGCAGTATTTT.

This clonotype showed up many times. The chain combines TRBV7-8 with TRBJ2-2; the D is unclear. Trimming cost V 5 bases and J 3 bases, with 10 bases left between them. The CDR3 covers 14 residues. Germline V gene sequence: CDR1 SGHVS, CDR2 FQNEAQ. The chain's CDR3 is CASSDLAYTGELFF. CDR3 nucleotides: TGTGCCAGCAGCGACCTGGCTTACACCGGGGAGCTGTTTTTT. Full variable domain (missing parts from reference TRBV7-8 and TRBJ2-2): GAGVSQSPRYKVAKRGQDVALRCDPISGHVSLFWYQQALGQGPEFLTYFQNEAQLDKSGLPSDRFFAERPEGSVSTLKIQRTQQEDSAVYLCASSDLAYTGELFFGEGSRLTVL.

This clonotype has just a few counts. The chain uses TRBV29-1 and TRBJ1-2; TRBD1 might be the D (6 bases). V was trimmed by 4 bases and J by 3 bases, leaving 9 bases between them. Per the germline V gene, CDR1 is SQVTM and CDR2 is ANQGSEA. The CDR3 loop spans 12 amino acids. CDR3 in DNA: TGCAGCGTTGGGTCAGGGGACTATGGCTACACCTTC. This encodes CSVGSGDYGYTF.

The chain is built from TRBV7-6 and TRBJ2-7; TRBD2 matches 7 bases. The V gene's germline CDR1 is SGHVS and CDR2 FNYEAQ. V dropped 5 bases and J dropped 0; count of bases not matched to a gene: 7. CDR3 length equals 15 residues. In nucleotides, the CDR3 is TGTGCCAGCAGCCCAACCCCGGGGGGCTCCTACGAGCAGTACTTC. This codes for CASSPTPGGSYEQYF.

This chain connects TRBV3-1 to TRBJ2-3; no reliable D call. This CDR3 contains 16 residues. V lost 4 bases to trimming and J lost 9 bases, with 23 bases between them. Germline V lookup: CDR1 LGHDT, CDR2 YNNKEL (reference sequence). In DNA form, the CDR3 reads TGTGCCAGCAGCCCCCTCGAGTGGAATTACCGAGGCACGCAGTATTTT. This sequence encodes CASSPLEWNYRGTQYF.

The CDR3 loop is CAILGGIRYNEQFF. The DNA for the CDR3 is TGTGCCATCCTCGGGGGGATCCGTTACAATGAGCAGTTCTTC. The chain employs TRBV12-3 or TRBV12-4 and TRBJ2-1, with 7 bases identical to TRBD2. The CDR3 loop spans 14 amino acids. The junction had 10 bases not matched to a gene; V was cut back by 10 bases and J by 4 bases.

This chain links TRBV7-2 with TRBJ2-1; 8 positions match TRBD2. The V and J ends lost 7 bases and 1 base, in that order; junction bases with no gene match: 6. Looked up from germline, CDR1 is SGHTA and CDR2 is FQGNSA. This CDR3 region has 15 residues. CDR3 in DNA: TGTGCCAGCACCTTGAGCGGGAGTTCCTACAATGAGCAGTTCTTC. Its protein product is CASTLSGSSYNEQFF.